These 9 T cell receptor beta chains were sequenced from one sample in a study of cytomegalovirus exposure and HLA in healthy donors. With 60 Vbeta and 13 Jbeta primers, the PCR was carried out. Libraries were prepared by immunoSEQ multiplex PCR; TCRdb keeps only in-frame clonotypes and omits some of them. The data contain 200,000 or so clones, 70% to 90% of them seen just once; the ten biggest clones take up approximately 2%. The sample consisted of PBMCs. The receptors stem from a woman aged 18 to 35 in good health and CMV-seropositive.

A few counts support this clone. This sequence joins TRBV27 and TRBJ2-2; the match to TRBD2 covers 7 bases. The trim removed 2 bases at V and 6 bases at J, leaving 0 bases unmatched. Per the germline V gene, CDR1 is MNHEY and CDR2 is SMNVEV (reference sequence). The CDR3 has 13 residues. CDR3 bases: TGTGCCAGCAGTTTAGGGAGGGCCGGGGAGCTGTTTTTT. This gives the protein CASSLGRAGELFF.

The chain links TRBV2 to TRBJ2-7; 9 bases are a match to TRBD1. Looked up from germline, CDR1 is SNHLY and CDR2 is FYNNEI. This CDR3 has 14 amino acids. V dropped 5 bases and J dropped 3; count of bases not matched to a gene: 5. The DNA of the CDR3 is TGTGCCAGCAGTAACGGACAGGGGCGCTACGAGCAGTACTTC. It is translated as CASSNGQGRYEQYF. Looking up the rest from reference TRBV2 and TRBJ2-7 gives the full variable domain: EPEVTQTPSHQVTQMGQEVILRCVPISNHLYFYWYRQILGQKVEFLVSFYNNEISEKSEIFDDQFSVERPDGSNFTLKIRSTKLEDSAMYFCASSNGQGRYEQYFGPGTRLTVT.

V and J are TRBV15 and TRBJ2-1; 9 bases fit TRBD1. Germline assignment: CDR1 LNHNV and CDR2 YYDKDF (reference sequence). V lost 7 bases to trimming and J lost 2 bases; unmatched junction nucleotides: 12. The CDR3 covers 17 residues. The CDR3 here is CATKIHRWDRAYNEQFF. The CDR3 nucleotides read TGTGCCACCAAAATCCACCGGTGGGACAGGGCCTACAATGAGCAGTTCTTC.

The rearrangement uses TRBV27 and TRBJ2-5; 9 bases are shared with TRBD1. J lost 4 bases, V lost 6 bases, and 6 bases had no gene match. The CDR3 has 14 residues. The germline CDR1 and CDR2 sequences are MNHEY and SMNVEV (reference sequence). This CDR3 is CASRGQGEIETQYF. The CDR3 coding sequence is TGTGCCAGCAGGGGACAGGGTGAGATAGAGACCCAGTACTTC.

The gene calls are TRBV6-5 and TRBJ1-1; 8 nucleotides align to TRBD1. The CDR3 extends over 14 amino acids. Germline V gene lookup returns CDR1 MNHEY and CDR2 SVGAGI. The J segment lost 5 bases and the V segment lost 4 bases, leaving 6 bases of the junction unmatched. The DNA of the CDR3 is TGTGCCAGCAGTTTGGACAGGGTGGAAACTGAAGCTTTCTTT. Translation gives CASSLDRVETEAFF.

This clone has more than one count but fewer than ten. CDR3 sequence: CASSRAGNTIYF. In DNA form, the CDR3 reads TGTGCCAGTTCCCGAGCCGGAAACACCATATATTTT. This rearrangement joins TRBV19 to TRBJ1-3; no firm D call. The CDR3 has 12 amino acids. CDR1 LNHDA and CDR2 SQIVND come from the germline V gene (reference sequence). V lost 8 bases and J 4 bases, leaving 9 bases between the germline ends. The variable domain in full, with the rest retrieved from reference TRBV19 and TRBJ1-3, is DGGITQSPKYLFRKEGQNVTLSCEQNLNHDAMYWYRQDPGQGLRLIYYSQIVNDFQKGDIAEGYSVSREKKESFPLTVTSAQKNPTAFYLCASSRAGNTIYFGEGSWLTVV.

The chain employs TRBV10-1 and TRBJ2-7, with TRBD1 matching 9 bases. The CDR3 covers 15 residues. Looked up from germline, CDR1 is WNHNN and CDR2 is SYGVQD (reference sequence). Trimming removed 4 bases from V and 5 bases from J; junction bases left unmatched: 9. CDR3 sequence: CASSAAGTGLNEQYV. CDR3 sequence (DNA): TGCGCCAGCAGTGCGGCCGGGACAGGGCTGAACGAGCAGTACGTC.

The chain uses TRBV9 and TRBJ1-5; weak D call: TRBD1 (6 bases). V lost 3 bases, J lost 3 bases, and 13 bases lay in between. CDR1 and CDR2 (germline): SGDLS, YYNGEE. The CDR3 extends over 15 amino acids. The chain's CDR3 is CASSAGGGHNQPQHF. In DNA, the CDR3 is TGTGCCAGCAGCGCTGGGGGGGGGCACAATCAGCCCCAGCATTTT.

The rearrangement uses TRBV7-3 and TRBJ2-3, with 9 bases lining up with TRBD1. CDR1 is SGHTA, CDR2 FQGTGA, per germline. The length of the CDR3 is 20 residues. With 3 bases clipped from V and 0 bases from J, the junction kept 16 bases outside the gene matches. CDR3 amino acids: CASSFTGGEVLGESTDTQYF. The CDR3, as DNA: TGTGCCAGCAGCTTCACAGGGGGCGAAGTGTTGGGTGAGAGCACAGATACGCAGTATTTT.